This TCR beta chain stems from a study of cytomegalovirus exposure and HLA in healthy donors. Study-level information: Early released data had 80 million or so unique TCRs, all coming from HLA-typed donors. Notes on the study in general: The authors later found TCR association rates varying by HLA locus, with DRB1 most and HLA-C fewest.

The PCR contained 60 Vbeta and 13 Jbeta primers. TCRdb's copy holds only in-frame clones and misses some; the assay was immunoSEQ multiplex PCR. Of about 160,000 clones listed, 75% to 80% are singletons. Points on this clone: Its antigen is as yet unknown.

This sequence was found in a woman in her 40s in good health and CMV-seropositive. Sequencing was done on a sample of PBMCs.

The CDR3 DNA reads as TGCGCCAGCAGCATTGGGACAGGAGCCCTTACCAAAAACATTCAGTACTTC. It yields the protein CASSIGTGALTKNIQYF. This sequence joins TRBV5-1 and TRBJ2-4; 8 bases match TRBD1. Germline lookup yields CDR1 SGHRS and CDR2 YFSETQ. V shed 4 bases and J 2 bases; nucleotides not matched to a gene: 11. The CDR3 runs to 17 residues.